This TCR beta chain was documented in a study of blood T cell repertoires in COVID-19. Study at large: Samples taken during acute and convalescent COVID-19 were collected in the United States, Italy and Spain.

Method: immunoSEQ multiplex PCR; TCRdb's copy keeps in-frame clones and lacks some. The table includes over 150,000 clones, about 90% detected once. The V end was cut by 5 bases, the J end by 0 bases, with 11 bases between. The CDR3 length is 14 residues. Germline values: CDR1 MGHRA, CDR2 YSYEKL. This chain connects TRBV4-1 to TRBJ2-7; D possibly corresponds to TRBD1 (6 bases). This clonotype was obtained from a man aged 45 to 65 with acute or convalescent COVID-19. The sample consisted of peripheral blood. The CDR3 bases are TGCGCCAGCAGCATCACAGGGAACTCCTACGAGCAGTACTTC. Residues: CASSITGNSYEQYF.